What follows describes a single T cell receptor (beta chain). The antigen is not known. Trimming took off 3 bases at V and 3 bases at J, with 16 bases between the two ends. The germline V gene encodes CDR1 MDHEN and CDR2 SYDVKM. This CDR3 region has 16 residues. These data originate in a study of blood T cells in healthy people across ages. The study's findings and limits: Diversity estimates drawn from one million T cells were deemed underestimates. Strong correlation was found linking TCR beta diversity to naive T cell percentage.

The use of a sample-barcoded 5' primer and a J-beta primer mix characterized a second PCR of about 7 to 12 cycles. Sequencing yielded, for each sample, at least 3 million paired-end reads carrying CDR3. Using its own MiXCR run on the 5' RACE reads, TCRdb lists one record per CDR3 protein. The sample records hundreds of thousands of distinct CDR3 sequences, roughly 32% being singletons. The receptor was derived from a woman older than 75 in good health. Sequencing input: blood. The chain couples TRBV28 to TRBJ2-3; D is tentatively TRBD1 or TRBD2 (6 bases each). The CDR3 sequence: CASSFLETGATDTQYF. CDR3 bases: TGTGCCAGCAGTTTCCTTGAAACGGGGGCTACAGATACGCAGTATTTT.